Sequencing of this T cell receptor beta chain was carried out in a study of blood T cell repertoires in COVID-19. Study in general: T cells, B-cell-depleted T cells, or PBMCs supplied cDNA or gDNA.

Sequencing was performed with immunoSEQ multiplex PCR; in TCRdb, only in-frame clones are kept and a portion is missing. This sample yields approximately 310,000 clones, of which more than 70% are seen a single time; 7.8% belongs to the top ten. V shed 7 bases and J shed 3 bases, with 12 bases lying between them. The CDR3 sequence is 13 residues long. In germline, CDR1 is MDHEN, CDR2 SYDVKM. Input material: peripheral blood. The receptor's source is a woman between 45 and 60 years old who had recovered from COVID-19. The chain is built from TRBV28 and TRBJ2-5; TRBD2 is a possible D gene (6 bases). This CDR3 reads CASISSGEETQYF. CDR3 bases: TGTGCCAGCATCAGTAGCGGCGAAGAGACCCAGTACTTC.